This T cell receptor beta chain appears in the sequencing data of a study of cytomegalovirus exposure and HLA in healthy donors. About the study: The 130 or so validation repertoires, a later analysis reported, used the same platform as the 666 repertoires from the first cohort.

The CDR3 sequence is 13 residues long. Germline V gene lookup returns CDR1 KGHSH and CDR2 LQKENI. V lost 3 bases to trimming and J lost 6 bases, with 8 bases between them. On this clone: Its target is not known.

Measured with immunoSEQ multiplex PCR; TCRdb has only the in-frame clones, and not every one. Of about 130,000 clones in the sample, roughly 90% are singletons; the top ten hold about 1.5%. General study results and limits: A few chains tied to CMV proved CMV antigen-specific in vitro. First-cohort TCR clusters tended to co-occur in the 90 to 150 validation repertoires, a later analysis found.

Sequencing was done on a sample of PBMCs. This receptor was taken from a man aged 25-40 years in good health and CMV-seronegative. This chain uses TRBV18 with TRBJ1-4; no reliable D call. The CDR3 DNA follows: TGTGCCAGCTCACCCGGGGTAGATGAAAAACTGTTTTTT. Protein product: CASSPGVDEKLFF.